These 23 T cell receptor beta chains were all obtained from the same sample, sequenced in a study of neoadjuvant nivolumab and ipilimumab in lung cancer. Sequenced by immunoSEQ multiplex PCR; TCRdb stores in-frame clones only, minus some. The repertoire has 19,000 or so clones, around 79% of them found once; the top ten carry under 9.5%. This specimen consisted of tumor tissue, obtained after neoadjuvant nivolumab, alone or with ipilimumab, at or shortly before surgery. The receptors stem from an adult with non-small cell lung cancer.

In the case of this clone: Relative to the germline gene, one junction end is altered; a read error may explain this. The chain uses TRBV7-2 and TRBJ1-2; D may be TRBD1 (6 bases). CDR1 is SGHTA and CDR2 is FQGNSA in the germline V gene. There are 15 residues in the CDR3. The CDR3 region is CASSLVFQGNYGYTF. CDR3 coding DNA: TGTGCCAGCAGCTTAGTATTCCAGGGGAACTATGGCTATACCTTC.

The rearrangement joins TRBV18 to TRBJ1-1; TRBD1 matches 8 bases. Losses at the gene ends were 1 base for V and 0 bases for J; bases not matched to a gene: 7. CDR3 size: 17 residues. Germline lookup yields CDR1 KGHSH and CDR2 LQKENI. The CDR3 DNA is TGTGCCAGCTCACCACAAAAGCGGACAGGGATGAACACTGAAGCTTTCTTT. Protein: CASSPQKRTGMNTEAFF.

This chain joins TRBV5-1 and TRBJ2-1; D uncertain. CDR3 length: 15 residues. The V end was cut by 2 bases, the J end by 2 bases, with 11 bases between. Per germline, CDR1 SGHRS and CDR2 YFSETQ. The CDR3: CASSFGPHPYNEQFF. The CDR3 bases are TGCGCCAGCAGCTTTGGTCCTCACCCCTACAATGAGCAGTTCTTC.

As for this clone: A far more abundant clone sits one base away, making this likely a read error. Different DNA sequences within this sample yield the same CDR3. The V call is TRBV5-5, the J call TRBJ1-4; D possibly corresponds to TRBD1 (6 bases). Germline CDR1 SGHKS, CDR2 YYEKEE (reference sequence). V lost 4 bases to trimming and J lost 0 bases, with 13 bases between them. The CDR3 consists of 16 residues. CDR3 residues: CASSQGGGATNEKLFF. DNA of the CDR3: TGTGCCAGCAGCCAAGGGGGGGGTGCAACTAATGAAAAACTGTTTTTT. Drawing the rest from reference TRBV5-5 and TRBJ1-4, the complete variable domain is DAGVTQSPTHLIKTRGQQVTLRCSPISGHKSVSWYQQVLGQGPQFIFQYYEKEERGRGNFPDRFSARQFPNYSSELNVNALLLGDSALYLCASSQGGGATNEKLFFGSGTQLSVL.

This chain joins TRBV7-2 and TRBJ2-7; 8 nucleotides match TRBD1. V dropped 6 bases and J dropped 7; count of bases not matched to a gene: 8. The CDR3 covers 13 residues. Germline V gene lookup returns CDR1 SGHTA and CDR2 FQGNSA. The CDR3 DNA is TGTGCCAGCAGACCAGGACAGGGCAGTGAGCAGTACTTC. This sequence encodes CASRPGQGSEQYF.

The chain is built from TRBV15 and TRBJ2-5; no reliable D call. The CDR3 consists of 13 residues. V lost 0 bases and J lost 8, with 10 bases in between. Germline lookup yields CDR1 LNHNV and CDR2 YYDKDF (reference sequence). This CDR3 reads CATSRDGYGTQYF. In nucleotides, the CDR3 is TGTGCCACCAGCAGAGATGGGTACGGAACCCAGTACTTC.

The chain joins TRBV18 to TRBJ2-3; D gene ambiguous. The CDR3 sequence is 12 residues long. V lost 5 bases and J lost 5, with 8 bases in between. The germline gives CDR1 KGHSH, CDR2 LQKENI. The CDR3 bases are TGTGCCAGCTCAGATAGAGGAGATACGCAGTATTTT. It specifies CASSDRGDTQYF.

The chain employs TRBV4-3 and TRBJ2-7; 7 bases fit TRBD1. Germline V gene data show CDR1 as LGHNA and CDR2 as YSLEER. This CDR3 comprises 16 residues. The ends lost 0 bases at V and 3 bases at J; junction bases unmatched: 8. The CDR3 DNA reads as TGCGCCAGCAGCCAAGAAGTTACAGGGGAGTACTACGAGCAGTACTTC. This sequence encodes CASSQEVTGEYYEQYF.

The chain recombines TRBV28 with TRBJ1-1; TRBD1 matches at 9 bases. Germline V gene lookup returns CDR1 MDHEN and CDR2 SYDVKM. V lost 5 bases to trimming and J lost 1 base; unmatched junction nucleotides: 5. There are 15 residues in the CDR3. Here the CDR3 DNA reads TGTGCCAGCAGTCCCGGGACAGGGTGGAACACTGAAGCTTTCTTT. Its translation: CASSPGTGWNTEAFF. Filled out from reference TRBV28 and TRBJ1-1, the complete variable domain reads DVKVTQSSRYLVKRTGEKVFLECVQDMDHENMFWYRQDPGLGLRLIYFSYDVKMKEKGDIPEGYSVSREKKERFSLILESASTNQTSMYLCASSPGTGWNTEAFFGQGTRLTVV.

The rearrangement joins TRBV11-2 to TRBJ2-1; no firm D call. V was shortened by 0 bases and J by 5 bases, with 11 bases between the two germline ends. The CDR3 covers 15 residues. The germline V gene has CDR1 SGHAT and CDR2 FQNNGV. CDR3 coding DNA: TGTGCCAGCAGCTTAGAGCTGCGGCCGAACAATGAGCAGTTCTTC. Protein sequence: CASSLELRPNNEQFF.

CDR3 residues: CASSLSGGRGNTIYF. The CDR3, as DNA: TGTGCCAGCAGCTTATCGGGTGGCCGTGGAAACACCATATATTTT. This rearrangement joins TRBV13 to TRBJ1-3; D not certain. This CDR3 is built from 15 residues. CDR1 PRHDT and CDR2 FYEKMQ come from the germline V gene (reference sequence). The V end was cut by 2 bases, the J end by 3 bases, with 11 bases between. The complete variable domain, with remaining parts taken from reference TRBV13 and TRBJ1-3, reads AAGVIQSPRHLIKEKRETATLKCYPIPRHDTVYWYQQGPGQDPQFLISFYEKMQSDKGSIPDRFSAQQFSDYHSELNMSSLELGDSALYFCASSLSGGRGNTIYFGEGSWLTVV.

The chain is built from TRBV27 and TRBJ2-5, with D possibly TRBD2 on 5 matching bases. The V end was cut by 3 bases, the J end by 7 bases, with 12 bases between. This CDR3 is 13 amino acids long. Germline V gene data show CDR1 as MNHEY and CDR2 as SMNVEV (reference sequence). DNA for the CDR3: TGTGCCAGCAGTTTGAGCGCCGCGGGGACCCAGTACTTC. It specifies CASSLSAAGTQYF.

This chain uses TRBV5-4 with TRBJ2-7, with 8 bases identical to TRBD2. In germline, CDR1 is SGHNT, CDR2 YYREEE (reference sequence). V gave up 4 bases and J gave up 2 bases; unmatched junction bases: 11. The CDR3 is 16 residues long. This chain's CDR3 is CASSPGGERGTYEQYF. CDR3 nucleotide sequence: TGTGCCAGCAGCCCCGGTGGGGAGCGGGGGACCTACGAGCAGTACTTC.

The chain links TRBV5-4 to TRBJ2-2; D call uncertain. The V and J ends lost 4 bases and 7 bases respectively, with 5 bases between them. Germline V gives CDR1 SGHNT, CDR2 YYREEE (reference sequence). The CDR3 sequence is 11 residues long. The CDR3 region is CASSQGGELFF. CDR3 bases: TGTGCCAGCAGCCAAGGCGGGGAGCTGTTTTTT.

The chain combines TRBV9 with TRBJ1-2; D gene unclear. CDR1 is SGDLS and CDR2 is YYNGEE in the germline V gene. There are 14 residues in the CDR3. Trimming stripped 0 bases from V and 2 bases from J, with 8 bases between. This chain's CDR3 is CASSVGNGNYGYTF. The CDR3 coding sequence is TGTGCCAGCAGCGTAGGCAACGGAAACTATGGCTACACCTTC.

This clone was counted a few times. This rearrangement joins TRBV7-6 to TRBJ1-6; D unresolved. This CDR3 is built from 13 residues. Germline CDR1 SGHVS, CDR2 FNYEAQ. Trimming took 5 bases from V and 8 from J, leaving 10 bases between them. CDR3 DNA: TGTGCCAGCAGCCCCGGGCCCGATTCACCCCTCCACTTT. Translated, it gives CASSPGPDSPLHF.

The chain combines TRBV5-1 with TRBJ2-2; TRBD1 agrees at 8 bases. Germline assignment: CDR1 SGHRS and CDR2 YFSETQ. J was trimmed by 6 bases and V by 0 bases; bases with no gene match: 4. There are 15 residues in the CDR3. As DNA, the CDR3 is TGCGCCAGCAGCTTGGGTGACAGGGGAGCCGGGGAGCTGTTTTTT. Amino acids: CASSLGDRGAGELFF.

This chain joins TRBV30 and TRBJ2-7; D not certain. The CDR3 consists of 14 residues. V lost 4 bases, J lost 3 bases, and 16 bases lay in between. The germline CDR1 and CDR2 sequences are GTSNPN and SVGIG (reference sequence). CDR3 in DNA: TGTGCCTGGACTCCTGGAGTAGCCGGCTACGAGCAGTACTTC. This encodes CAWTPGVAGYEQYF.

The J gene is TRBJ1-6, the V gene TRBV11-2; D not certain. CDR1 and CDR2 (germline): SGHAT, FQNNGV. V dropped 3 bases and J dropped 7 bases, with 10 bases sitting between them. The CDR3 contains 14 residues. The CDR3 sequence is CASSLTEGNSPLHF. CDR3 DNA: TGTGCCAGCAGCTTGACCGAGGGCAATTCACCCCTCCACTTT. The variable domain in full, completed from reference TRBV11-2 and TRBJ1-6, reads EAGVAQSPRYKIIEKRQSVAFWCNPISGHATLYWYQQILGQGPKLLIQFQNNGVVDDSQLPKDRFSAERLKGVDSTLKIQPAKLEDSAVYLCASSLTEGNSPLHFGNGTRLTVT.

The chain links TRBV25-1 to TRBJ2-5; D is perhaps TRBD2 (5 bases). The germline V gene has CDR1 MGHDK and CDR2 SYGVNS. V dropped 4 bases and J dropped 4 bases, with 10 bases sitting between them. The length of the CDR3 is 13 residues. The CDR3 DNA reads TGTGCCAGCAGTGCTAAAGGGAGAGAGACCCAGTACTTC. Encoded protein: CASSAKGRETQYF.

J is TRBJ2-7 and V is TRBV10-2, with 7 nucleotides matching TRBD1. The CDR3 length is 14 residues. V was clipped by 6 bases and J by 2 bases; unmatched bases: 7. Per the germline V gene, CDR1 is WSHSY and CDR2 is SAAADI. The CDR3 DNA is TGCGCCAGCAGACCGGGACAGAGGACCTACGAGCAGTACTTC. Residues: CASRPGQRTYEQYF.

The gene calls are TRBV18 and TRBJ1-6, with 7 bases lining up with TRBD1. The germline gives CDR1 KGHSH, CDR2 LQKENI. The length of the CDR3 is 14 residues. Trimming at V came to 1 base and at J to 10 bases, leaving 4 bases not matched to a gene. CDR3 nucleotides: TGTGCCAGCTCACCACGACAGGGAGACTCACCCCTCCACTTT. Its translation: CASSPRQGDSPLHF.

Written as DNA, the CDR3 is TGCGCCAGCAGCCTGACTAGTGGCGCAGATACGCAGTATTTT. It yields the protein CASSLTSGADTQYF. The V gene is TRBV5-1, the J gene TRBJ2-3; possible D gene TRBD2, 6 bases. The CDR3 has 14 amino acids. Trimming took 4 bases from V and 4 from J, leaving 13 bases between them. Germline V gene lookup returns CDR1 SGHRS and CDR2 YFSETQ.